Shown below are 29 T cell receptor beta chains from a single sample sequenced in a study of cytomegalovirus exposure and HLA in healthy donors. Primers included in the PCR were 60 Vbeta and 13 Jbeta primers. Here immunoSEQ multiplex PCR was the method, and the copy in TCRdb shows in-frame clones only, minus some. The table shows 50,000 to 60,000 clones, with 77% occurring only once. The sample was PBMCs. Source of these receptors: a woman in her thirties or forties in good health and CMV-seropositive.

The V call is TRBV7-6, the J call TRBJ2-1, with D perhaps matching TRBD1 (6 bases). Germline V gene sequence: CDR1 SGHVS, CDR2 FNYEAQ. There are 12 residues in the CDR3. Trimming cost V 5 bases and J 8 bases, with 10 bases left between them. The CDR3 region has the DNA TGTGCCAGCAGCCGGGACACCCATGAGCAGTTCTTC. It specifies CASSRDTHEQFF.

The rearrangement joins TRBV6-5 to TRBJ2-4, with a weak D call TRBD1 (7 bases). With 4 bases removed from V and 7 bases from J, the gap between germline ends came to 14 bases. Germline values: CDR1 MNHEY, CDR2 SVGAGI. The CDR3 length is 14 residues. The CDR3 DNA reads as TGTGCCAGCAGTTCGTTACAGGGGAGGAACATTCAGTACTTC. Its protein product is CASSSLQGRNIQYF.

The CDR3 region has the DNA TGTGCCAGCAGCGCGTCTAAACTAGACCCCGGGGAGCTGTTTTTT. This sequence encodes CASSASKLDPGELFF. The gene calls are TRBV9 and TRBJ2-2; tentatively, D is TRBD2 (5 bases). Germline CDR1 reads SGDLS; CDR2 reads YYNGEE. CDR3 length equals 15 residues. V was trimmed by 3 bases and J by 6 bases, leaving 15 bases between them.

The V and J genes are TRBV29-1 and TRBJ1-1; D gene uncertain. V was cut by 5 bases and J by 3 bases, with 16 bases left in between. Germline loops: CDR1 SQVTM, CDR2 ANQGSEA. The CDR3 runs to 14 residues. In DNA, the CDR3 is TGCAGCGTTTTGGGCTTGGCGCTGGACACTGAAGCTTTCTTT. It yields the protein CSVLGLALDTEAFF.

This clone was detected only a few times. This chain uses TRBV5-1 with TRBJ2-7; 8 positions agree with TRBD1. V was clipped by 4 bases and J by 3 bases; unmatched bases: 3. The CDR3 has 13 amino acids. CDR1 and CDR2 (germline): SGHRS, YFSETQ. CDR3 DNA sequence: TGCGCCAGCAGCCAGGGGGCCAGCTACGAGCAGTACTTC. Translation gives CASSQGASYEQYF. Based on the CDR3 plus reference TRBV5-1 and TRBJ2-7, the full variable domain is KAGVTQTPRYLIKTRGQQVTLSCSPISGHRSVSWYQQTPGQGLQFLFEYFSETQRNKGNFPGRFSGRQFSNSRSEMNVSTLELGDSALYLCASSQGASYEQYFGPGTRLTVT.

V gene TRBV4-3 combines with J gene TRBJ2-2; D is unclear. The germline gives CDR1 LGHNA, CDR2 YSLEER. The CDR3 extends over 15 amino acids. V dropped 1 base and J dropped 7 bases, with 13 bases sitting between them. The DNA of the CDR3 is TGCGCCAGCAGCCAAGTTGGGCAGATTATCGGGGAGCTGTTTTTT. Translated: CASSQVGQIIGELFF.

CDR3 residues: CASSSGRDNLYNEQFF. Written as DNA, the CDR3 is TGTGCCAGCAGCTCTGGCAGGGACAACCTCTACAATGAGCAGTTCTTC. The rearrangement uses TRBV9 and TRBJ2-1, with D possibly TRBD1 on 6 matching bases. The CDR3 is 16 residues long. V was pared by 4 bases and J by 3 bases, with 17 bases between. CDR1 is SGDLS and CDR2 is YYNGEE in the germline V gene.

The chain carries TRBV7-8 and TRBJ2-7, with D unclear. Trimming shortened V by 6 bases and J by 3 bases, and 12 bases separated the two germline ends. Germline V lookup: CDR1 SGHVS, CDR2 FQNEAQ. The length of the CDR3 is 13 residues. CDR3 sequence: CASSSGTDYEQYF. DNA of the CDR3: TGTGCCAGCAGTTCCGGCACAGACTACGAGCAGTACTTC.

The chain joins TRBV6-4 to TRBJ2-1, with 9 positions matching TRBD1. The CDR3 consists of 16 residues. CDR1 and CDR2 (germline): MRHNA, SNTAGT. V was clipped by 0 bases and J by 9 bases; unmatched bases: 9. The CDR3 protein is CASSDSTGTGSGEQFF. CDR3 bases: TGTGCCAGCAGTGACTCTACCGGGACAGGGTCCGGTGAGCAGTTCTTC.

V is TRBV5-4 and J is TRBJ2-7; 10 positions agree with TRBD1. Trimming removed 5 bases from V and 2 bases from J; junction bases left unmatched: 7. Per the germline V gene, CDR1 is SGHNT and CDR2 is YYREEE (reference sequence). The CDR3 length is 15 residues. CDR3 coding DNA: TGTGCCAGCAGGCTCCCGGGACAGGGGACCTACGAGCAGTACTTC. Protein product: CASRLPGQGTYEQYF.

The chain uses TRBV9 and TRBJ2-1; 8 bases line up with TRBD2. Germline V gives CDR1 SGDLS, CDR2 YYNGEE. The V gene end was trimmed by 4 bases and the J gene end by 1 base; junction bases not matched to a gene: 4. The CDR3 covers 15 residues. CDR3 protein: CASSLSGESYNEQFF. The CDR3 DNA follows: TGTGCCAGCAGCCTTAGCGGGGAGTCCTACAATGAGCAGTTCTTC.

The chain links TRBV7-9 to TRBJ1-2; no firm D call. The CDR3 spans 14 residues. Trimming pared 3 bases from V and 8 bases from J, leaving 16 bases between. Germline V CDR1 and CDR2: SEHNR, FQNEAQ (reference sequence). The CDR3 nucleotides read TGTGCCAGCAGCTTTCTGGTCCCCGAGGGCGGCTACACCTTC. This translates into CASSFLVPEGGYTF.

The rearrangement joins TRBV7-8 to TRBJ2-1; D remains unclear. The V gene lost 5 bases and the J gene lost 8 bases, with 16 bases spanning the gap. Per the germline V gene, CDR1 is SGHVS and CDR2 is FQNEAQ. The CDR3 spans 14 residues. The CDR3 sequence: CASSPGIGWDEQFF. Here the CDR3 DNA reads TGTGCCAGCAGCCCGGGTATCGGTTGGGATGAGCAGTTCTTC.

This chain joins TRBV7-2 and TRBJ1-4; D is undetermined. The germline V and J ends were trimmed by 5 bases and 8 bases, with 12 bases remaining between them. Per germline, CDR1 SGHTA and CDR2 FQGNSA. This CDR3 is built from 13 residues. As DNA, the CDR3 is TGTGCCAGCAGCCGGGGTTTATGGGAAAAACTGTTTTTT. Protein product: CASSRGLWEKLFF.

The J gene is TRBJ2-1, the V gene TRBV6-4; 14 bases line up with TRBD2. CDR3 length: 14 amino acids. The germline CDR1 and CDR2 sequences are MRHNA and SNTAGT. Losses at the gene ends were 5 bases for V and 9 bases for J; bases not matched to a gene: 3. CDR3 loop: CASSRLAGGSEQFF. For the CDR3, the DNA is TGTGCCAGCAGTAGACTAGCGGGGGGGAGTGAGCAGTTCTTC.

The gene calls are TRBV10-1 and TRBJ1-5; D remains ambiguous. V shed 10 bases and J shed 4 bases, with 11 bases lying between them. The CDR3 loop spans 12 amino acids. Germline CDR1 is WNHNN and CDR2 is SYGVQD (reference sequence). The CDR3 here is CATGSGNQPQHF. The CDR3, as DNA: TGCGCCACCGGGTCGGGGAATCAGCCCCAGCATTTT.

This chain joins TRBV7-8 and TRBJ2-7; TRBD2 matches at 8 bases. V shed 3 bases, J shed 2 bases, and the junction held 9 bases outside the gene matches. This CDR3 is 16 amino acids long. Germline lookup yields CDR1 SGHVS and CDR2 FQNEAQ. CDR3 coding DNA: TGTGCCAGCAGCTTCCGAAGCGGGGGTGCTACCTACGAGCAGTACTTC. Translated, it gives CASSFRSGGATYEQYF. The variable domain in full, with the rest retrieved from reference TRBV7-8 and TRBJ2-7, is GAGVSQSPRYKVAKRGQDVALRCDPISGHVSLFWYQQALGQGPEFLTYFQNEAQLDKSGLPSDRFFAERPEGSVSTLKIQRTQQEDSAVYLCASSFRSGGATYEQYFGPGTRLTVT.

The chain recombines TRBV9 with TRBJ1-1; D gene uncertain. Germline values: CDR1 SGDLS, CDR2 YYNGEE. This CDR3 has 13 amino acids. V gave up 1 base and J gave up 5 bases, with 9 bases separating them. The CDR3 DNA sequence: TGTGCCAGCAGCGTATTAGCGGGAACTGAAGCTTTCTTT. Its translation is CASSVLAGTEAFF.

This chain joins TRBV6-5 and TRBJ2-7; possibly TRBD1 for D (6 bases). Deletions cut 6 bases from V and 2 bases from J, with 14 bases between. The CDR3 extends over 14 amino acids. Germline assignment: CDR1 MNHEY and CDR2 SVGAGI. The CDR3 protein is CASRTPGQAYEQYF. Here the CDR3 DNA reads TGTGCCAGCAGAACCCCGGGACAAGCCTACGAGCAGTACTTC.

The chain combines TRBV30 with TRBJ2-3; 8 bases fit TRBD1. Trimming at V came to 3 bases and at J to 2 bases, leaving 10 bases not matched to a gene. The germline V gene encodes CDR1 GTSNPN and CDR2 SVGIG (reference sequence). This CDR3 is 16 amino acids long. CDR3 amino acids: CAWSGPGQAYTDTQYF. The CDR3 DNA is TGTGCCTGGAGCGGCCCGGGACAGGCATACACAGATACGCAGTATTTT.

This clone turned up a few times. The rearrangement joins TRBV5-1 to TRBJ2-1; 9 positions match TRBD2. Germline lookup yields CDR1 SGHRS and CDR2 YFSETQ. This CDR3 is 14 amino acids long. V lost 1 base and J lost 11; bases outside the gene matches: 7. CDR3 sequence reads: CASSLLGGGAQQFF. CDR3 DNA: TGCGCCAGCAGCTTGTTGGGCGGGGGGGCTCAGCAGTTCTTC.

The CDR3 region has the DNA TGTGCCAGCAGCCCACCGGGTGGGACCCAGTACTTC. This codes for CASSPPGGTQYF. This sequence joins TRBV7-8 and TRBJ2-5; D call uncertain. V was shortened by 5 bases and J by 7 bases, with 11 bases between the two germline ends. CDR1 is SGHVS, CDR2 FQNEAQ, per germline. The CDR3 has 12 amino acids.

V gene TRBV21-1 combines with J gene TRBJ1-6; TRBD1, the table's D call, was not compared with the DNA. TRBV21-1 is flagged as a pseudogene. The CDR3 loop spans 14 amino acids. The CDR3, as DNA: TGTGCCATTCCGGGGACAGGGGGGGATTCACCCCTCCACTTT. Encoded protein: CAIPGTGGDSPLHF.

CDR3 in DNA: TGTGCCAGCAGCTCCCAATTAAAACAGGAGGAAGCTTTCTTT. Protein sequence: CASSSQLKQEEAFF. V gene TRBV7-9 combines with J gene TRBJ1-1; maybe TRBD1 (5 bases). Trimming removed 4 bases from V and 8 bases from J, with 17 bases in between. Germline V lookup: CDR1 SEHNR, CDR2 FQNEAQ (reference sequence). The CDR3 is made up of 14 amino acids. Full variable domain (remainder filled in from reference TRBV7-9 and TRBJ1-1): DTGVSQNPRHKITKRGQNVTFRCDPISEHNRLYWYRQTLGQGPEFLTYFQNEAQLEKSRLLSDRFSAERPKGSFSTLEIQRTEQGDSAMYLCASSSQLKQEEAFFGQGTRLTVV.

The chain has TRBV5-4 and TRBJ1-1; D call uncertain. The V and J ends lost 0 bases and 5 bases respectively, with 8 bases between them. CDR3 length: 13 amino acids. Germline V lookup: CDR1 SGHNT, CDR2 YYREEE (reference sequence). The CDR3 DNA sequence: TGTGCCAGCAGCTTGGGCACGGGAACTGAAGCTTTCTTT. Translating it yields CASSLGTGTEAFF.

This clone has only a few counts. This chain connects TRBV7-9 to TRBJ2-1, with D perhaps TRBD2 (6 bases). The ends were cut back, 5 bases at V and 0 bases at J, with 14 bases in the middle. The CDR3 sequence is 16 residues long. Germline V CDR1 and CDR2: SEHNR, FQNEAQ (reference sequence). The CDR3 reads CASSLTTGSSYNEQFF. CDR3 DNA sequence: TGTGCCAGCAGCCTAACGACCGGGAGCTCCTACAATGAGCAGTTCTTC.

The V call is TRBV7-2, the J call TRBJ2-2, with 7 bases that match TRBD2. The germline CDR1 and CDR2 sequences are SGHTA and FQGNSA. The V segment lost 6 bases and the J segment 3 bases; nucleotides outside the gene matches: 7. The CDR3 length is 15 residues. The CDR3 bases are TGTGCCAGCAGAAAAAGGGAGGGATACACCGGGGAGCTGTTTTTT. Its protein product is CASRKREGYTGELFF.

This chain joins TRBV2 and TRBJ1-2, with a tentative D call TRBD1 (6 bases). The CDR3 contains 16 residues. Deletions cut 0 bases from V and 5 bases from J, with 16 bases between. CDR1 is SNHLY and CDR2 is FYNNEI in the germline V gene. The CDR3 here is CASSEAGTPRGYGYTF. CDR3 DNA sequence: TGTGCCAGCAGTGAAGCGGGGACACCTCGAGGATATGGCTACACCTTC.

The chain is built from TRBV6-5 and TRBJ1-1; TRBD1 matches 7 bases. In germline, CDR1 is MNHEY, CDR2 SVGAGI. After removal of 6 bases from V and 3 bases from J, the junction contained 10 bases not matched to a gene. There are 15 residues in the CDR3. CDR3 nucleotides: TGTGCCAGCAGCGAAACGAGGGGGCAACACACTGAAGCTTTCTTT. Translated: CASSETRGQHTEAFF.